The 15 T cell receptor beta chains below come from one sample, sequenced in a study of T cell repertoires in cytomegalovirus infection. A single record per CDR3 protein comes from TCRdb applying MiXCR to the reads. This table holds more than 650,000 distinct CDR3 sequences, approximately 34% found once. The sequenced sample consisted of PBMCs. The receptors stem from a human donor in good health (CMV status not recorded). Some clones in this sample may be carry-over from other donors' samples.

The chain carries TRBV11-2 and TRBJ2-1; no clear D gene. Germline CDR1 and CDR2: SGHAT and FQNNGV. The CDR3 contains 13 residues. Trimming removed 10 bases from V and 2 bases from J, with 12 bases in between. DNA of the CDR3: TGTGCCACCGTGGGCTGGCCCTACAATGAGCAGTTCTTC. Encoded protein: CATVGWPYNEQFF.

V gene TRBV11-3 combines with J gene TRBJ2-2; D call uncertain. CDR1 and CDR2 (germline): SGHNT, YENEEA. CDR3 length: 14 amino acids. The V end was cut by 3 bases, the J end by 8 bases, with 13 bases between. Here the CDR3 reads CASSFFSNQGELFF. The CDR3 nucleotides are TGTGCCAGCAGCTTTTTCTCCAATCAGGGGGAGCTGTTTTTT.

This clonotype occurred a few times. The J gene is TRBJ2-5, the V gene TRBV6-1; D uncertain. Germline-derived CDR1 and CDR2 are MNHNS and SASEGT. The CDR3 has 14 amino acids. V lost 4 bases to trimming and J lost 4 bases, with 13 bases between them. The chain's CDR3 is CASSGRTKGETQYF. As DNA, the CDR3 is TGTGCCAGCAGTGGACGGACGAAAGGAGAGACCCAGTACTTC.

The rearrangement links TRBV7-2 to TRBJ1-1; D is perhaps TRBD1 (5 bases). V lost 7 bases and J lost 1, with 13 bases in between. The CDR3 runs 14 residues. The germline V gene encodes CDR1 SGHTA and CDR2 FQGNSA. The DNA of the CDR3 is TGTGCCAGCACAAGGAAGGGGACGAACACTGAAGCTTTCTTT. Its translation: CASTRKGTNTEAFF.

CDR3 coding DNA: TGCGCCCGGACTAGAGGGGGAGGGGAGCATTTT. Translating gives CARTRGGGEHF. The V gene is TRBV23-1, the J gene TRBJ1-5; D perhaps matches TRBD1 (6 bases). TRBV23-1 is identified as an open reading frame with a role that is uncertain. The CDR3 length is 11 residues. The V and J ends lost 11 bases and 14 bases respectively, with 19 bases between them.

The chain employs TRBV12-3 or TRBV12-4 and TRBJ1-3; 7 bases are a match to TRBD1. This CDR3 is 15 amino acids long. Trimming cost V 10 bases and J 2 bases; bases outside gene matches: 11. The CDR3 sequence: CATMYLTGTGNTIYF. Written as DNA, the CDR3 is TGTGCCACCATGTATTTGACAGGGACTGGAAACACCATATATTTT.

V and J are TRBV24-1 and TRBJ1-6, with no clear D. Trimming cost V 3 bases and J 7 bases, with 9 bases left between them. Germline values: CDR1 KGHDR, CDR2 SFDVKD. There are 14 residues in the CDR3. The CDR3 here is CATSDTNGNSPLHF. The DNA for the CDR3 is TGTGCCACCAGTGATACGAACGGCAATTCACCCCTCCACTTT.

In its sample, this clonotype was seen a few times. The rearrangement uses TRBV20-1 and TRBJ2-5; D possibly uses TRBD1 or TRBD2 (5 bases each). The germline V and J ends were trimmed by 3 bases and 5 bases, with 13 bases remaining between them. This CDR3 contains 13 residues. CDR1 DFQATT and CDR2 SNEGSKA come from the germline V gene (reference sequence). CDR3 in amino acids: CSASGGTGETQYF. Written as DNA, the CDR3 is TGCAGTGCTAGTGGGGGAACGGGGGAGACCCAGTACTTC.

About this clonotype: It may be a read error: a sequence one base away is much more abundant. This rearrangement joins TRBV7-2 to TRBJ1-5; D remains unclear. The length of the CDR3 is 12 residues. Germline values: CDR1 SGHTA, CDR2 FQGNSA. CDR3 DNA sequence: TGTGCCAGCAGTTACATCAATCAGCCCCATCATTTT. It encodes CASSYINQPHHF.

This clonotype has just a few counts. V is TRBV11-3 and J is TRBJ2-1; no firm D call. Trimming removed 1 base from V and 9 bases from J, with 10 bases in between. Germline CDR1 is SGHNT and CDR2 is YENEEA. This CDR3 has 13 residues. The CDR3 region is CASSLGTATEQFF. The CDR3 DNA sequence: TGTGCCAGCAGCTTAGGGACGGCAACTGAGCAGTTCTTC.

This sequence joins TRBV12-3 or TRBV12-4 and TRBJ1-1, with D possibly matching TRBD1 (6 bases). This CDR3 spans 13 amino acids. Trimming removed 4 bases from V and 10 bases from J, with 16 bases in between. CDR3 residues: CASSSTTGSGAFF. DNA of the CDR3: TGTGCCAGCAGTTCAACGACAGGCAGTGGAGCTTTCTTT.

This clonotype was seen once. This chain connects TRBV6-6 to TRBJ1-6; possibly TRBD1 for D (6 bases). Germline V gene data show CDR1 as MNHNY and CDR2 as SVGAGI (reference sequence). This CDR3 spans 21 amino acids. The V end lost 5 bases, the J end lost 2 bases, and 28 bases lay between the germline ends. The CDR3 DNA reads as TGTGCCAGCAGTCGAGGAATGGACAGCAGGGTTGACCGGACCTATAATTCACCCCTCCACTTT. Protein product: CASSRGMDSRVDRTYNSPLHF.

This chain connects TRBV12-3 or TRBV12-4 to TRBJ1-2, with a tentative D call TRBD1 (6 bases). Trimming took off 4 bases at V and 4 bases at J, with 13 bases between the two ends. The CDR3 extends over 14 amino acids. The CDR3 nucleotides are TGTGCCAGCAGTTCCACAGGAGGGGGCTATGGCTACACCTTC. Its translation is CASSSTGGGYGYTF.

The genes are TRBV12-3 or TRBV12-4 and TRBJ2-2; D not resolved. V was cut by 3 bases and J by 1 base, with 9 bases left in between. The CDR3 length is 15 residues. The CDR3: CASSLDGRNTGELFF. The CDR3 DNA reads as TGTGCCAGCAGTTTGGACGGACGGAACACCGGGGAGCTGTTTTTT.

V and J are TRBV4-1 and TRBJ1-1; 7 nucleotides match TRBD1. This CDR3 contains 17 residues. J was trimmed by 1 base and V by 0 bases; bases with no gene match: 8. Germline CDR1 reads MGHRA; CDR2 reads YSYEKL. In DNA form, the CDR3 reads TGCGCCAGCAGCCAAGAACCGTTACAGGGGCCGAACACTGAAGCTTTCTTT. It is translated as CASSQEPLQGPNTEAFF.